The rows below give T cell receptor beta chains drawn from one sample of a study of T cell responses to AZD1222 COVID-19 vaccine. Repertoires were generated with immunoSEQ multiplex PCR, while TCRdb's copy carries only in-frame clones and drops some. The repertoire holds over 100,000 clones, with roughly 87% as singletons. Here the sequenced sample was peripheral blood, taken on day 0 of MenACWY control vaccination. The receptors here all came from an adult in good health. Each CDR3 is given with its conserved first and last residue. A D gene is named only where the DNA matches it firmly. The size entry is marked missing in some rows and otherwise reads once, few, many or a size class.

d_call j_call v_call clone_size cdr3_aa cdr3_nt
. TRBJ2-1 TRBV13 few CASSLVPEGSEQFF TGTGCCAGCAGCTTGGTGCCTGAGGGATCTGAGCAGTTCTTC
. TRBJ2-7 TRBV19 . CASSPLGRETYEQYF TGTGCCAGTAGTCCCCTGGGCAGGGAGACCTACGAGCAGTACTTC
. TRBJ1-1 TRBV5-4 . CASSLAAGNTEAFF TGTGCCAGCAGCTTGGCAGCCGGGAACACTGAAGCTTTCTTT
. TRBJ2-3 TRBV10-2 . CATTSLGTDTQYF TGCGCCACCACCAGTTTGGGCACAGATACGCAGTATTTT
. TRBJ2-7 TRBV20-1 once CSAIGRYEQYF TGCAGTGCTATAGGCCGCTACGAGCAGTACTTC
. TRBJ2-1 TRBV12-3/TRBV12-4 . CASSFGREQFF TGTGCCAGCAGTTTCGGGCGGGAGCAGTTCTTC
TRBD2 TRBJ2-2 TRBV5-1 . CASSLEGGRNTGELFF TGCGCCAGCAGCTTGGAGGGCGGGAGGAACACCGGGGAGCTGTTTTTT
. TRBJ1-6 TRBV19 . CASCLGTFDNSPLHF TGTGCCAGTTGTCTTGGGACCTTCGATAATTCACCCCTCCACTTT
. TRBJ1-1 TRBV7-2 . CASSLVVVEGAFF TGTGCCAGCAGCTTAGTCGTGGTCGAGGGAGCTTTCTTT
. TRBJ1-4 TRBV7-9 . CASSSSGILFF TGTGCCAGCAGCTCCAGCGGCATATTGTTTTTT
. TRBJ1-6 TRBV5-1 once CASSFVLNSPLHF TGCGCCAGCAGCTTTGTCCTCAATTCACCCCTCCACTTT
. TRBJ1-2 TRBV5-1 . CASSLGGSGRNYGYTF TGCGCCAGCAGCTTGGGTGGGTCAGGGCGTAACTATGGCTACACCTTC
TRBD2 TRBJ2-7 TRBV19 . CASSPRTSGRVSEQYF TGTGCCAGTAGCCCTCGGACTAGCGGGAGGGTTAGCGAGCAGTACTTC
TRBD1 TRBJ1-6 TRBV19 . CASSIRTGETHSPLHF TGTGCCAGTAGTATCAGGACAGGGGAAACGCATTCACCCCTCCACTTT
TRBD1 TRBJ1-5 TRBV6-2/TRBV6-3 . CASSKTGGGQPQHF TGTGCCAGCAGTAAGACAGGGGGCGGTCAGCCCCAGCATTTT
. TRBJ2-1 TRBV21-1 . CASSKRTLAASESYNEQFF TGTGCCAGCAGCAAAAGGACGCTAGCGGCCTCGGAGTCCTACAATGAGCAGTTCTTC
. TRBJ1-3 TRBV7-9 . CASSFALGASGNTIYF TGTGCCAGCAGCTTTGCCCTAGGTGCCTCTGGAAACACCATATATTTT
TRBD2 TRBJ2-7 TRBV9 . CASSAGLESSYEQYF TGTGCCAGCAGCGCCGGACTAGAATCCTCCTACGAGCAGTACTTC
. TRBJ1-2 TRBV2 . CASSVSPYGYTF TGTGCCAGCAGTGTATCTCCTTATGGCTACACCTTC
. TRBJ2-3 TRBV3-1/TRBV3-2 . CASSQKVRGGASTDTQYF TGTGCCAGCAGCCAAAAGGTTCGAGGCGGGGCTAGCACAGATACGCAGTATTTT
TRBD1 TRBJ2-7 TRBV19 few CASSAGQGLEQYF TGTGCCAGTAGTGCCGGACAGGGCCTAGAGCAGTACTTC
TRBD2 TRBJ2-3 TRBV7-2 . CASSSGLETDTQYF TGTGCCAGCAGCAGTGGACTAGAAACAGATACGCAGTATTTT
TRBD1 TRBJ1-5 TRBV24-1 . CATSESGGASGSNQPQHF TGTGCCACCAGTGAATCAGGGGGTGCGTCAGGGTCCAATCAGCCCCAGCATTTT
. TRBJ2-1 TRBV5-1 once CASSPDVGGEQFF TGCGCCAGCAGCCCCGATGTCGGTGGCGAGCAGTTCTTC
. TRBJ2-1 TRBV7-3 . CASSRDRSSYNEQFF TGTGCCAGCAGCCGGGACCGGAGCTCCTACAATGAGCAGTTCTTC
TRBD1 TRBJ1-2 TRBV6-1 . CASSEVLPGTGFGYTF TGTGCCAGCAGTGAAGTCCTGCCCGGGACAGGGTTTGGCTACACCTTC
. TRBJ2-7 TRBV27 . CASRLTEGEQYF TGTGCCAGCAGACTGACAGAGGGCGAGCAGTACTTC
. TRBJ1-4 TRBV30 . CAWGALGANEKLFF TGTGCCTGGGGCGCTTTGGGGGCTAATGAAAAACTGTTTTTT
TRBD1 TRBJ1-5 TRBV5-5 . CASSGDSTQPQHF TGTGCCAGCAGCGGGGACAGTACGCAGCCCCAGCATTTT
TRBD1 TRBJ1-1 TRBV24-1 . CATSDRGRGDTEAFF TGTGCCACCAGTGATAGGGGGCGCGGAGACACTGAAGCTTTCTTT